This T cell receptor beta chain was profiled in a study of T cell clonotyping in hematopoietic cell transplantation (dated by TCRdb to the early 2020s). For context, the study as a whole: In the study, around 130 blood samples were gathered from roughly 35 consecutive transplant recipients and their related donors. Patients were recruited between late 2015 and 2017 and followed until September 2020 or death.

Results and caveats for the whole study, not just this receptor: After transplant, TCR diversity in recipients dropped, and pathologically expanded clonotypes climbed progressively between day 30 and day 180. Broader posttransplant TCR repertoire diversity was predicted by donor and pretransplant recipient Inverse Simpson Index values. Overlap with donor repertoires was found for only a small fraction of recipient repertoires, with over 95% found to appear de novo at the given depth. The sample size was limited, and CD4 and CD8 repertoire contributions could not be separated because cells were not sorted.

With the immunoSEQ assay, which is a bias-controlled multiplex PCR relying on V- and J-specific primers, TCR beta CDR3 regions were amplified from genomic DNA. A second PCR step added a proprietary barcode and Illumina adapter sequences to the CDR3 amplicons. CDR3 libraries were sequenced on an Illumina MiSeq instrument. The published analysis was carried out like this. immunoSEQ Analyzer 3.0 was used for export and quality control, with R Bioconductor and Immunarch used for downstream analyses. Repertoire metrics were calculated using only productive rearrangements within the normalized downsampled data set. Clonotypes larger than 5 templates in the normalized cohort were defined as pathologically expanded. The Inverse Simpson Index served as the measure of repertoire diversity. To capture all clonotypes, the CMV-specificity analyses were run on the non-normalized data set. TCRdb holds this immuneACCESS table with in-frame rearrangements only. Some clones are missing; in checked studies, unresolved V genes explain under half, and the rest has no known cause. Clonal size and the V and J genes are those of that table, whereas D and trimming came from the DNA. In this sample the table shows about 11,000 clones, about 47% of which occur a single time. 8.5% to 9% of the sample goes to the ten largest clones.

The CDR3 covers 13 residues, taking in both the cysteine and the phenylalanine. The retained sequence is limited to the CDR3, 39 bases, with the frame set at the first base. CDR1 GTSNPN and CDR2 SVGIG are derived from the germline V gene (reference sequence). The V end loses 0 bases and the J end loses 9 bases, and a stretch of 12 bases separates them. The meaning of the sample's time point label: 30 days after allo-HCT. Blood samples were obtained from recipients approximately 28 days before transplant and at days 30, 100 and 180 after transplant. Using Nuclei Lysis Solution, genomic DNA was extracted from unfractionated peripheral blood mononuclear cells that were either fresh or cryopreserved. This clone was seen only a few times. What antigen it recognizes has not been identified. Per-base quality was not reported, and no clone a single base away is much larger than it.

The sample consisted of PBMCs, taken 30 days after allogeneic stem cell transplant. The TCR was taken from a male patient between 45 and 60 years old who had an allogeneic stem cell transplant from an unrelated donor, so the T cells may come from the graft donor. Some clones in this sample may be carry-over from other donors' samples. The V gene is TRBV30 and the J gene is TRBJ2-1; perhaps TRBD2 is the D gene, with 5 bases matching. At the DNA level, the sequence is TGTGCCTGGAGTGTAGCGGTATTGGGTGAGCAGTTCTTC. This codes for CAWSVAVLGEQFF.